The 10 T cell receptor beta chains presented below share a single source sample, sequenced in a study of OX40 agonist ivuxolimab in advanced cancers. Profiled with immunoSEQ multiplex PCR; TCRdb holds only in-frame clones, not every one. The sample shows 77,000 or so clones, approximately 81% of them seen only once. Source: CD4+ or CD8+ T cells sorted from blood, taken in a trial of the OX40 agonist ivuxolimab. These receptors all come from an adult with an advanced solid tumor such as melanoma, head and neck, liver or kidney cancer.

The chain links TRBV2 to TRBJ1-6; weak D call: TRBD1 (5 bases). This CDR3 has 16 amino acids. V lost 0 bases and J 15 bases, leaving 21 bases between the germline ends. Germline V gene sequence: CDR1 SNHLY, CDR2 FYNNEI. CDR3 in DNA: TGTGCCAGCAGTGAAGCGCATCGCGCCGGGGGAGAGCTCCTCCACTTT. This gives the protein CASSEAHRAGGELLHF. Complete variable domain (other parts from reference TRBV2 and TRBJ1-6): EPEVTQTPSHQVTQMGQEVILRCVPISNHLYFYWYRQILGQKVEFLVSFYNNEISEKSEIFDDQFSVERPDGSNFTLKIRSTKLEDSAMYFCASSEAHRAGGELLHFGNGTRLTVT.

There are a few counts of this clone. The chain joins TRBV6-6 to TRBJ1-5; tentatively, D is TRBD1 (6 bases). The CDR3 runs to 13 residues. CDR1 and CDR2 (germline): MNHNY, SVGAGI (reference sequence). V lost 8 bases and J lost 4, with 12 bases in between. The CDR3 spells CASEEQGNQPQHF. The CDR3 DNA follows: TGTGCCAGCGAGGAACAGGGAAATCAGCCCCAGCATTTT.

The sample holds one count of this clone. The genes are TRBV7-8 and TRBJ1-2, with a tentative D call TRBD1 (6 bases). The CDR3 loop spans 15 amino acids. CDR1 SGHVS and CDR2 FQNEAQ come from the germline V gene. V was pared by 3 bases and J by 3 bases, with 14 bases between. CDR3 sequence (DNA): TGTGCCAGCAGCTTCGGGGGGGCAGGGGACTATGGCTACACCTTC. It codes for CASSFGGAGDYGYTF.

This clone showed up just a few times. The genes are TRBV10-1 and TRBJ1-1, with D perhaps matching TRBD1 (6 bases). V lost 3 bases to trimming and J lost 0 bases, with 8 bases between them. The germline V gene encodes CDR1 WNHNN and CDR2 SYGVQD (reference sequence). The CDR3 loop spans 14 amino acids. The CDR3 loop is CASSEGQLNTEAFF. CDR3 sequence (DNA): TGCGCCAGCAGTGAAGGACAGTTGAACACTGAAGCTTTCTTT.

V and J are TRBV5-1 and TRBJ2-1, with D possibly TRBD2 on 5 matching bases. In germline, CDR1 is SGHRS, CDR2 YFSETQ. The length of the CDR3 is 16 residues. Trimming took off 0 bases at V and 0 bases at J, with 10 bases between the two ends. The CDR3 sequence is CASSLGAVPSYNEQFF. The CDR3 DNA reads TGCGCCAGCAGCTTGGGAGCGGTCCCCTCCTACAATGAGCAGTTCTTC. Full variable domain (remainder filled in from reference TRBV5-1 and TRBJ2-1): KAGVTQTPRYLIKTRGQQVTLSCSPISGHRSVSWYQQTPGQGLQFLFEYFSETQRNKGNFPGRFSGRQFSNSRSEMNVSTLELGDSALYLCASSLGAVPSYNEQFFGPGTRLTVL.

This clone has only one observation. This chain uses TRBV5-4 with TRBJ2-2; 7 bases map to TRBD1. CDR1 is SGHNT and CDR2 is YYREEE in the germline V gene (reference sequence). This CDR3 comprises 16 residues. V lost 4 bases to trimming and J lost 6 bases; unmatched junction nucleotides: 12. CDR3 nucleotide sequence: TGTGCCAGCAGCCCCAACAGGGGCGCGCTGTCCGGGGAGCTGTTTTTT. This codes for CASSPNRGALSGELFF. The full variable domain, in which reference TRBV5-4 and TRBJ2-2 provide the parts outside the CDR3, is ETGVTQSPTHLIKTRGQQVTLRCSSQSGHNTVSWYQQALGQGPQFIFQYYREEENGRGNFPPRFSGLQFPNYSSELNVNALELDDSALYLCASSPNRGALSGELFFGEGSRLTVL.

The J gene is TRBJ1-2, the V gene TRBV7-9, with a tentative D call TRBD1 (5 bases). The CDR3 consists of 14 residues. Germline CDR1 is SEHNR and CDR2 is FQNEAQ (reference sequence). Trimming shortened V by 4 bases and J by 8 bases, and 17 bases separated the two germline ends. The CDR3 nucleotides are TGTGCCAGCAGCTATAGAGACGAGGGACGGGGCTACACCTTC. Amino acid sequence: CASSYRDEGRGYTF. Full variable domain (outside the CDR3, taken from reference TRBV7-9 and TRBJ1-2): DTGVSQNPRHKITKRGQNVTFRCDPISEHNRLYWYRQTLGQGPEFLTYFQNEAQLEKSRLLSDRFSAERPKGSFSTLEIQRTEQGDSAMYLCASSYRDEGRGYTFGSGTRLTVV.

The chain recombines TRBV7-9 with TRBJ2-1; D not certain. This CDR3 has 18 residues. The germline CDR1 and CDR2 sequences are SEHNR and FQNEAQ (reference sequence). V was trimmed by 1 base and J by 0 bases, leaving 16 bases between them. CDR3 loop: CASSLVVTPLSSYNEQFF. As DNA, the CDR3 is TGTGCCAGCAGCTTAGTGGTTACCCCCTTAAGCTCCTACAATGAGCAGTTCTTC.

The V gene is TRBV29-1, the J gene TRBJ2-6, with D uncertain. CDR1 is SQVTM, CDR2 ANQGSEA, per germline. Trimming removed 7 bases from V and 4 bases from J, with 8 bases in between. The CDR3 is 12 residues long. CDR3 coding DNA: TGCAGCGCCGCCTCCGGGGCCAACGTCCTGACTTTC. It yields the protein CSAASGANVLTF.

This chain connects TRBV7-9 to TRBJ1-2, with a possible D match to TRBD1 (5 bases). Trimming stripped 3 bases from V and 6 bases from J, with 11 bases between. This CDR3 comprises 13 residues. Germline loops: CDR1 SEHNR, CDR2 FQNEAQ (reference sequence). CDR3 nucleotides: TGTGCCAGCAGCTTCGGGACGGACCATGGCTACACCTTC. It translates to CASSFGTDHGYTF.